This T cell receptor (beta chain) emerged from a study of T cell repertoires in cytomegalovirus infection. About the research overall: TCR beta signatures that were public indicated CMV infection and matching HLA type.

This clonotype has just a few counts. What it recognizes is unknown. TCRdb independently ran MiXCR on the reads; one entry per CDR3 protein. This table holds hundreds of thousands of distinct CDR3 sequences, about a sixth found once. Study-level results: In two of eight donors, the top clonotype was HLA-C-restricted CMV-specific. There were carriers of CMV plus the relevant HLA, and cumulative public TCR beta family frequency identified them.

V shed 3 bases and J shed 4 bases, with 15 bases lying between them. This CDR3 spans 15 amino acids. Per the germline V gene, CDR1 is LNHDA and CDR2 is SQIVND (reference sequence). V is TRBV19 and J is TRBJ1-2; D possibly corresponds to TRBD1 (5 bases). The receptor was derived from a human donor in good health (CMV status not recorded). Some clones in this sample may be carry-over from other donors' samples. The specimen was PBMCs. Here the CDR3 reads CASSMPTPDSYGYTF. CDR3 nucleotides: TGTGCCAGTAGTATGCCGACCCCTGACAGCTATGGCTACACCTTC.